This T cell receptor beta chain was sequenced for a study of blood T cell repertoires in COVID-19. The CDR3 extends over 15 amino acids. V was cut by 5 bases and J by 7 bases, with 18 bases left in between. Germline V CDR1 and CDR2: SGHTA, FQGTGA. Here immunoSEQ multiplex PCR was the method, and the copy in TCRdb shows in-frame clones only, minus some. This sample has 250,000 to 300,000 clones; around nine tenths occur once, and the top ten carry 0.9% to 1%. The sequence derives from a woman aged 40 to 50 who had recovered from COVID-19. The chain has TRBV7-3 and TRBJ2-1; tentatively, D is TRBD2 (6 bases). The source material was peripheral blood. CDR3 nucleotides: TGTGCCAGCAGCCTCCGGGACTCCCCAGGTAATGAGCAGTTCTTC. This sequence encodes CASSLRDSPGNEQFF.